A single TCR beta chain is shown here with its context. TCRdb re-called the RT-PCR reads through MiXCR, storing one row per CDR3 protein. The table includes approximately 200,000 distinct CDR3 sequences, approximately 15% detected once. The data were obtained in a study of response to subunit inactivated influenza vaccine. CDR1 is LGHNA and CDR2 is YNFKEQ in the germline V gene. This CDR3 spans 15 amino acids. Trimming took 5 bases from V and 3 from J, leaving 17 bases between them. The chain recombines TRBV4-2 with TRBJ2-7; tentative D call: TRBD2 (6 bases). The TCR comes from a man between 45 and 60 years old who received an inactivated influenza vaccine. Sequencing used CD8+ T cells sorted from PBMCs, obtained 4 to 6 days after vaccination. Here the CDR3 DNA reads TGTGCCAGCAGCTCCAATTTCGTGGGGGGCTACGAGCAGTACTTC. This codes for CASSSNFVGGYEQYF.